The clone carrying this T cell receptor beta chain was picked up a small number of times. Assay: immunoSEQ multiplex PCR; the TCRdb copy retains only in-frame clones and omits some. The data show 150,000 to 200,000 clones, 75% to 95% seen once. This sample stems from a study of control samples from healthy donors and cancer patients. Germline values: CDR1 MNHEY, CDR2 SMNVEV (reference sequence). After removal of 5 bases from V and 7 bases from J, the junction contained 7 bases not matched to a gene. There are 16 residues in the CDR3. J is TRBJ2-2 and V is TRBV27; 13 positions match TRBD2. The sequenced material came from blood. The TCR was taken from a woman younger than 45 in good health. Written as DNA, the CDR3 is TGTGCCAGCAGTGTACGGGGGACTAGCGGGGTCGGGGAGCTGTTTTTT. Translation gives CASSVRGTSGVGELFF.